Listed below are T cell receptor beta chains from one sample, sequenced in a study of T cells in Graves' hyperthyroidism and ophthalmopathy. TCRdb processed the multiplex PCR reads anew with MiXCR; each CDR3 protein has one entry. This table has about 640,000 distinct CDR3 sequences, about 45% appearing once. Sequenced input: peripheral blood or thyroid tissue (not recorded which). These receptors came from an adult man with Graves' disease, either hyperthyroidism or ophthalmopathy (not recorded which). Each CDR3 is given with its conserved first and last residue. D genes are given only for firm matches. Clone size is shown for a subset of rows, as once, few, many or a class of expanded clone.

clone_size,j_call,v_call,d_call,cdr3_aa,cdr3_nt
few,TRBJ1-3,TRBV20-1,NA,CSASFSSGNTIYF,TGCAGTGCTAGTTTCAGCTCTGGAAACACCATATATTTT
many,TRBJ1-1,TRBV10-3,NA,CAISEGWKNTEAFF,TGTGCCATCAGTGAAGGTTGGAAGAACACTGAAGCTTTCTTT
few,TRBJ1-2,TRBV9,NA,CASRSYYYGYTF,TGTGCCAGCAGGAGCTATTATTATGGCTACACCTTC
NA,TRBJ1-5,TRBV25-1,NA,CTSRGVREAQHF,TGTACCAGCAGAGGCGTCAGGGAGGCCCAGCATTTT
NA,TRBJ2-5,TRBV20-1,NA,CSASFGRSGTQYF,TGCAGTGCTAGTTTCGGGCGTTCGGGAACCCAGTACTTC
NA,TRBJ2-5,TRBV20-1,TRBD1,CSARGQGTKETQYF,TGCAGTGCTAGGGGACAGGGAACGAAGGAGACCCAGTACTTC
few,TRBJ1-5,TRBV6-5,TRBD1,CASSEGGYEQPQHF,TGTGCCAGCAGTGAAGGGGGCTATGAGCAGCCCCAGCATTTT
NA,TRBJ1-1,TRBV7-9,NA,CASSFRLNPFGELNTEAFF,TGTGCCAGCAGCTTTCGTCTTAATCCGTTCGGGGAATTAAACACTGAAGCTTTCTTT
NA,TRBJ1-6,TRBV10-3,TRBD1,CAISGDRVVNSPLHF,TGTGCCATCAGTGGGGACAGGGTGGTTAATTCACCCCTCCACTTT
many,TRBJ2-7,TRBV7-2,TRBD1,CASSLGTGAHEQYF,TGTGCCAGCAGCTTAGGGACAGGGGCCCACGAGCAGTACTTC
many,TRBJ1-4,TRBV12-3/TRBV12-4,TRBD1,CASSSGTGNEKLFF,TGTGCCAGCAGCTCTGGGACAGGGAATGAAAAACTGTTTTTT
many,TRBJ2-5,TRBV20-1,NA,CSARDLAGRETQYF,TGCAGTGCTAGAGATCTTGCCGGCAGGGAGACCCAGTACTTC
NA,TRBJ1-1,TRBV6-1,TRBD1,CASSSPRGTGSSEAFF,TGTGCCAGCAGCTCTCCAAGAGGGACAGGGAGCTCTGAAGCTTTCTTT
few,TRBJ2-5,TRBV4-1,TRBD2,CASSHLAGGLGKTQYF,TGCGCCAGCAGCCACCTAGCGGGGGGGCTGGGAAAGACCCAGTACTTC